This T cell receptor beta chain was retrieved from a study of Ad26.COV2.S vaccination and SARS-CoV-2 variants (dated by TCRdb to the early 2020s). Concerning the study at large: Donors in the vaccine arm were drawn from COV1001, a phase I-IIa trial of Ad26.COV2.S in healthy adults that was multicentre, randomized, double-blind and placebo-controlled. Dosing of Ad26.COV2.S was intramuscular, at either 5x10^10 or 1x10^11 viral particles, delivered as one shot or as two shots spaced 56 days apart. TCRbeta repertoire sequencing was used to assess the specificity and breadth of SARS-CoV-2-reactive T cell receptors after Ad26.COV2.S vaccination. The TCR-sequenced set comprised approximately 30 samples: some 19 Ad26.COV2.S vaccine recipients, 5 placebo recipients and 8 SARS-CoV-2 convalescent individuals. Trial participants were randomized into five groups of five: low-dose or high-dose Ad26.COV2.S given once or twice, or placebo on both occasions. Investigators did not know the trial group allocation while performing experiments and assessing outcomes. The full study reports these points: According to the authors, total T cell responses may have been underestimated by the TCR breadth and depth analyses. The study was not powered for comparison of responses between vaccine doses or regimens. Ad26.COV2.S recipients had higher spike-specific TCR breadth than placebo recipients (P = 0.0014). After vaccination, substantial breadth of spike-specific CD8+ and CD4+ T cell responses was reported. Comparable non-spike TCR breadth was observed between vaccine and placebo recipients, consistent with only spike being contained in the vaccine.

For this clone: Its antigen remains undetermined. Qualities for individual bases were not recorded, and no much larger clone is one base off.

TCRbeta CDR3 regions were sequenced with the immunoSEQ Assay. After extraction, genomic DNA underwent amplification by bias-controlled multiplex PCR, followed by high-throughput sequencing. Under the source paper's analysis protocol: To quantify the absolute abundance of every unique TCRbeta CDR3 region, sequences were collapsed and filtered. T cell fraction was estimated by normalization of TCRbeta template counts to usable DNA, with usable DNA being measured through amplification of reference genes present in all nucleated cells. Repertoire TCRs were annotated as SARS-CoV-2-specific when V gene, CDR3 amino acid sequence and J gene were exactly matched to a known reactive TCR set. MIRA supplied the reference SARS-CoV-2 TCR set, which was filtered for enrichment in COVID-19-positive ImmuneCODE repertoires so that public or cross-reactive TCRs were removed. Using the MIRA antigens, annotated TCRs were further analysed by specific ORF or by position within an ORF. Depth was the summed frequency of annotated unique rearrangements, while breadth was defined as annotated unique rearrangements over total unique productive rearrangements. Group comparisons of TCR breadth used two-sided Wilcoxon rank-sum tests. TCRdb took over this immuneACCESS table, retaining in-frame rearrangements with V and J assigned. Such tables are incomplete; in checked studies, under half of the missing clones stem from an unresolved V gene, and the remainder is unexplained. That table gives V, J and clone size, and the DNA gave D and trimming. The sample table shows over 400,000 clones, and about 92% are seen once. The ten largest clones add up to more than 1.5% of the sample.

The treatment or condition tag for this specimen amounts to: 19 received Ad26.COV2.S at low or high dose, single or two shots; roughly five received placebo; per-sample allocation not given. For vaccine and placebo recipients, the sequenced repertoires came from samples collected on day 63 after the first injection. Cohort 1b enrolled around 24 adults aged 18-55 years at a single site in Boston, USA, between 29 July and 7 August 2020. Ad26.COV2.S consisted of a replication-incompetent adenovirus type 26 vector by which a prefusion-stabilized SARS-CoV-2 spike protein from the original Wuhan strain was expressed. Relative to germline, V is 5 bases shorter and J is 1 base shorter, with 8 bases between their ends. CDR1 and CDR2 are drawn from the germline V gene: MNHEY, SVGEGT. The CDR3 has 13 amino acids, counting the end cysteine and phenylalanine. Only CDR3 DNA is held: 39 bases, read in frame from base 1.

Material: peripheral blood, obtained in a trial of Ad26.COV2.S vaccine versus placebo. The sequence was obtained from a person aged 18 to 59 who received the Ad26.COV2.S COVID-19 vaccine or a placebo. Recombination joined TRBV6-2 or TRBV6-3 with TRBJ1-1; TRBD1 could be the D gene, as 5 bases match. The sequence in DNA is TGTGCCAGCAGTGCCCAGGGGAACACTGAAGCTTTCTTT. Its translation reads: CASSAQGNTEAFF.